This T cell receptor (beta chain) was sequenced in a study of T cell repertoires in cytomegalovirus infection. Looking at the study overall: CMV infection and matching HLA type were both indicated by public TCR beta signatures.

The CDR3 is 15 residues long. Germline V gives CDR1 SGHAT, CDR2 FQNNGV. The V segment lost 8 bases and the J segment 1 base; nucleotides outside the gene matches: 8. This clonotype was found a few times. What it binds is not known. A single record per CDR3 protein comes from TCRdb applying MiXCR to the reads. The data show more than 650,000 distinct CDR3 sequences, with roughly 36% seen just once and 2.8% held by the top ten. Whole-study findings and limits: The ex vivo response showed dominance by HLA-C-restricted CMV-specific TCR beta clonotypes. Using cumulative public TCR beta family frequency, the authors identified those who carried CMV together with the relevant HLA.

This chain uses TRBV11-2 with TRBJ1-1; the match to TRBD1 covers 9 bases. The sample consisted of PBMCs. The receptor was isolated from a human donor in good health (CMV status not recorded). Some clones in this sample may be carry-over from other donors' samples. In nucleotides, the CDR3 is TGTGCCAGCCACTGGGACAGGGTCGCGAACACTGAAGCTTTCTTT. Its translation is CASHWDRVANTEAFF. The full variable domain, completed using reference TRBV11-2 and TRBJ1-1, is EAGVAQSPRYKIIEKRQSVAFWCNPISGHATLYWYQQILGQGPKLLIQFQNNGVVDDSQLPKDRFSAERLKGVDSTLKIQPAKLEDSAVYLCASHWDRVANTEAFFGQGTRLTVV.